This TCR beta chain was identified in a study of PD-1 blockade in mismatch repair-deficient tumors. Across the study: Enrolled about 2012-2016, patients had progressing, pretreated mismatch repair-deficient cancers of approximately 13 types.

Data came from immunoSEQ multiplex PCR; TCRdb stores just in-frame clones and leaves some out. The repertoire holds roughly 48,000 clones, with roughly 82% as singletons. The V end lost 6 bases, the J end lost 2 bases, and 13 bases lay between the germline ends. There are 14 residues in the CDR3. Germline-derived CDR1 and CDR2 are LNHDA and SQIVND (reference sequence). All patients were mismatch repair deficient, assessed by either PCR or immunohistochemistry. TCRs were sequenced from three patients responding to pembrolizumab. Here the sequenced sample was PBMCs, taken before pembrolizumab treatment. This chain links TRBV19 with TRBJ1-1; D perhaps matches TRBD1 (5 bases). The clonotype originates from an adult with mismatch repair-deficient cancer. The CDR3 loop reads CASSQGSINTEAFF. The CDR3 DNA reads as TGTGCCAGTAGCCAGGGATCCATAAACACTGAAGCTTTCTTT.